A single sample is the source of the 22 T cell receptor beta chains below, sequenced in a study of blood T cells in healthy people across ages. Alongside a J-beta primer mix, a sample-barcoded 5' primer served in a second PCR lasting about 7 to 11 cycles. TCRdb passed the 5' RACE reads through MiXCR, listing each CDR3 protein once. Here the sample spans roughly 1,700,000 distinct CDR3 sequences, approximately 30% being singletons. Material: blood. Receptors were obtained from a woman in her 30s in good health.

This clonotype appeared many times. The V gene is TRBV6-1, the J gene TRBJ2-7, with no clear D. The CDR3 runs 15 residues. Per the germline V gene, CDR1 is MNHNS and CDR2 is SASEGT. V was trimmed by 6 bases and J by 2 bases, leaving 17 bases between them. The chain's CDR3 is CASSASRSGTYEQYF. CDR3 nucleotide sequence: TGTGCCAGCAGCGCCTCCCGGAGTGGGACCTACGAGCAGTACTTC.

This clonotype has at least ten counts. The CDR3 region is CASSQELYEPSTDTQYF. The DNA for the CDR3 is TGCGCCAGCAGCCAGGAGCTATACGAACCTAGCACAGATACGCAGTATTTT. The chain couples TRBV4-3 to TRBJ2-3; D remains unclear. This CDR3 spans 17 amino acids. Germline CDR1 is LGHNA and CDR2 is YSLEER. The V end was cut by 3 bases, the J end by 0 bases, with 16 bases between.

This clonotype was seen a handful of times. The chain combines TRBV4-3 with TRBJ2-7; the D is unclear. Germline V lookup: CDR1 LGHNA, CDR2 YSLEER. Trimming took off 2 bases at V and 4 bases at J, with 9 bases between the two ends. CDR3 size: 13 residues. The CDR3 nucleotides are TGCGCCAGCAGCCAAACTTATGGGTACGAGCAGTACTTC. Translated: CASSQTYGYEQYF.

The CDR3 sequence: CASTKRGRWVSNSPLHF. The CDR3 DNA is TGTGCCAGCACCAAAAGGGGGCGGTGGGTTTCCAATTCACCCCTCCACTTT. J is TRBJ1-6 and V is TRBV12-3 or TRBV12-4; 7 bases agree with TRBD1. The CDR3 has 17 amino acids. The V gene end was trimmed by 7 bases and the J gene end by 7 bases; junction bases not matched to a gene: 16.

This clonotype was seen repeatedly, ten times or more. The J gene is TRBJ2-7, the V gene TRBV10-2; D is ambiguous. CDR3 length: 13 amino acids. V was trimmed by 7 bases and J by 0 bases, leaving 10 bases between them. Germline CDR1 and CDR2: WSHSY and SAAADI. The CDR3 protein is CASTSSSSYEQYF. The DNA for the CDR3 is TGCGCCAGCACCTCCTCGAGCTCCTACGAGCAGTACTTC.

This clonotype was seen only a few times. The gene calls are TRBV4-1 and TRBJ1-4; no clear D gene. The germline CDR1 and CDR2 sequences are MGHRA and YSYEKL. V dropped 1 base and J dropped 10 bases, with 13 bases sitting between them. This CDR3 spans 14 amino acids. The CDR3 region is CASSQVRWHGKLFF. The CDR3 bases are TGCGCCAGCAGCCAAGTACGGTGGCATGGAAAACTGTTTTTT.

With respect to this clonotype: The germline gene is not matched at one end of the junction; a read error may be the cause. The chain carries TRBV5-1 and TRBJ2-2, with D possibly being TRBD2 (5 bases). Germline V gene sequence: CDR1 SGHRS, CDR2 YFSETQ. The CDR3 has 16 amino acids. CDR3 residues: CASSLVSSGNTGERFF. The CDR3 bases are TGCGCCAGCAGCTTGGTCAGCTCTGGGAACACCGGGGAGCGGTTTTTT. Variable domain in full (rest from reference TRBV5-1 and TRBJ2-2): KAGVTQTPRYLIKTRGQQVTLSCSPISGHRSVSWYQQTPGQGLQFLFEYFSETQRNKGNFPGRFSGRQFSNSRSEMNVSTLELGDSALYLCASSLVSSGNTGERFFGEGSRLTVL.

This clonotype turned up a few times. This sequence joins TRBV7-2 and TRBJ2-5, with D possibly being TRBD2 (6 bases). V was trimmed by 5 bases and J by 0 bases, leaving 13 bases between them. The CDR3 is made up of 15 amino acids. Germline V gene lookup returns CDR1 SGHTA and CDR2 FQGNSA. For the CDR3, the DNA is TGTGCCAGCAGCCGGGGACTCCTGTACCAAGAGACCCAGTACTTC. This gives the protein CASSRGLLYQETQYF. Variable domain in full (rest from reference TRBV7-2 and TRBJ2-5): GAGVSQSPSNKVTEKGKDVELRCDPISGHTALYWYRQSLGQGLEFLIYFQGNSAPDKSGLPSDRFSAERTGGSVSTLTIQRTQQEDSAVYLCASSRGLLYQETQYFGPGTRLLVL.

As for this clonotype: Being one base from a much bigger clone, this may be a read error. This chain joins TRBV5-1 and TRBJ2-1; 9 bases agree with TRBD2. The CDR3 runs 17 residues. Germline V gives CDR1 SGHRS, CDR2 YFSETQ. The CDR3 nucleotides read TGCGCCAGCAGTCGGGGGATCGCGGGGGGGCCTTACAGTGAGCAGTTCTTC. Translating gives CASSRGIAGGPYSEQFF.

This clonotype was counted ten times or more. This chain uses TRBV6-1 with TRBJ2-5; maybe TRBD2 (7 bases). The V end was cut by 4 bases, the J end by 5 bases, with 11 bases between. This CDR3 is 13 amino acids long. CDR1 and CDR2 from the germline V gene are MNHNS and SASEGT. For the CDR3, the DNA is TGTGCCAGCAGTGCAGAGGGGGGGGAGACCCAGTACTTC. The encoded protein is CASSAEGGETQYF.

This clonotype has a handful of counts. This chain joins TRBV12-5 and TRBJ1-1; D gene uncertain. Germline values: CDR1 LGHNT, CDR2 FRNRAP. The CDR3 loop spans 12 amino acids. The CDR3 region is CATSVAHTEAFF. The CDR3 DNA reads TGTGCCACCTCGGTAGCCCACACTGAAGCTTTCTTT.

This clonotype was picked up a small number of times. J is TRBJ1-2 and V is TRBV21-1; the D segment call TRBD1 is taken from the table without a DNA check. TRBV21-1 is annotated as a pseudogene. The CDR3 length is 18 residues. This CDR3 is CASSTEGVEDILLYGYTF. The CDR3 nucleotides read TGTGCCAGCAGCACCGAGGGAGTTGAGGACATCTTACTTTATGGCTACACCTTC.

The chain links TRBV5-1 to TRBJ2-5, with no clear D. The CDR3 spans 14 residues. The V gene lost 4 bases and the J gene lost 5 bases, with 15 bases spanning the gap. Germline lookup yields CDR1 SGHRS and CDR2 YFSETQ. CDR3 DNA sequence: TGCGCCAGCAGCCCTGGGTGGGGAAAGGAGACCCAGTACTTC. It is translated as CASSPGWGKETQYF.

The genes are TRBV6-1 and TRBJ1-2; D is possibly TRBD1 (6 bases). The germline V gene encodes CDR1 MNHNS and CDR2 SASEGT. This CDR3 has 17 residues. The germline V and J ends were trimmed by 6 bases and 5 bases, with 25 bases remaining between them. CDR3 in amino acids: CASSPRAINREGYGYTF. DNA of the CDR3: TGTGCCAGCAGCCCCCGCGCCATAAACAGGGAGGGATATGGCTACACCTTC.

The chain uses TRBV12-3 or TRBV12-4 and TRBJ2-7; either TRBD1 or TRBD2 may fit D (6 bases each). The end of the DNA aligns better with TRBJ2-5, so the J call may be wrong. CDR3 length: 14 amino acids. DNA of the CDR3: TGTGCCAGCAGCAAGAGGCAGGGGAGGGAGACCCAGTACTTC. Protein sequence: CASSKRQGRETQYF.

This rearrangement joins TRBV29-1 to TRBJ1-2; no definite D call. The germline CDR1 and CDR2 sequences are SQVTM and ANQGSEA. The CDR3 extends over 13 amino acids. Between the trimmed V and J ends, which lost 7 bases and 5 bases, there was a span of 17 bases. The CDR3 protein is CSGGGGLGYGYTF. The CDR3, as DNA: TGCAGCGGTGGAGGCGGCCTGGGGTATGGCTACACCTTC.

The chain recombines TRBV5-1 with TRBJ2-7, with D uncertain. CDR1 and CDR2 (germline): SGHRS, YFSETQ. V lost 6 bases and J 6 bases, leaving 16 bases between the germline ends. This CDR3 spans 13 amino acids. CDR3 bases: TGCGCCAGCAACTTCACAGAAAGGGTCGAGCAGTACTTC. Its protein product is CASNFTERVEQYF.

The table lists this clonotype with many counts. V is TRBV9 and J is TRBJ2-7; the D gene is possibly TRBD2 (5 bases). V was shortened by 0 bases and J by 0 bases, with 7 bases between the two germline ends. This CDR3 contains 14 residues. Per germline, CDR1 SGDLS and CDR2 YYNGEE. CDR3 region: CASSVEGVSYEQYF. CDR3 DNA sequence: TGTGCCAGCAGCGTAGAGGGAGTCTCCTACGAGCAGTACTTC.

This clonotype came up once. This chain uses TRBV7-2 with TRBJ2-1; D is perhaps TRBD2 (6 bases). Germline V gene sequence: CDR1 SGHTA, CDR2 FQGNSA. V lost 5 bases and J 10 bases, leaving 15 bases between the germline ends. The CDR3 has 13 residues. The CDR3 DNA reads TGTGCCAGCAGCCCGGGACTCCCCTACGAGCAGTTCTTC. Translating it yields CASSPGLPYEQFF.

DNA for the CDR3: TGTGCCTGGAGTGTACGGGGTAGAGCGGGAGCCCACAATGAGCAGTTCTTC. This codes for CAWSVRGRAGAHNEQFF. J is TRBJ2-1 and V is TRBV30, with 8 bases fitting TRBD2. Germline CDR1 is GTSNPN and CDR2 is SVGIG (reference sequence). V trimming: 0 bases; J trimming: 5 bases; junction bases outside the gene matches: 12. The CDR3 is 17 residues long.

This clonotype was detected ten times or more. The chain has TRBV20-1 and TRBJ2-7; D perhaps matches TRBD1 (6 bases). The CDR3 totals 15 residues. V lost 0 bases to trimming and J lost 2 bases, with 14 bases between them. Germline CDR1 reads DFQATT; CDR2 reads SNEGSKA (reference sequence). The CDR3 DNA is TGCAGTGCTAGAGATCTCAGAGGGGGAACCTACGAGCAGTACTTC. Residues: CSARDLRGGTYEQYF.

This clonotype came up a few times. The chain carries TRBV20-1 and TRBJ2-1; 12 bases fit TRBD2. The CDR3 length is 14 residues. Germline loops: CDR1 DFQATT, CDR2 SNEGSKA (reference sequence). With V trimmed by 5 bases and J by 7 bases, 6 bases remained unmatched. In nucleotides, the CDR3 is TGCAGTGCTCCAAACCTAGCGGGGGGGAATGAGCAGTTCTTC. This sequence encodes CSAPNLAGGNEQFF.